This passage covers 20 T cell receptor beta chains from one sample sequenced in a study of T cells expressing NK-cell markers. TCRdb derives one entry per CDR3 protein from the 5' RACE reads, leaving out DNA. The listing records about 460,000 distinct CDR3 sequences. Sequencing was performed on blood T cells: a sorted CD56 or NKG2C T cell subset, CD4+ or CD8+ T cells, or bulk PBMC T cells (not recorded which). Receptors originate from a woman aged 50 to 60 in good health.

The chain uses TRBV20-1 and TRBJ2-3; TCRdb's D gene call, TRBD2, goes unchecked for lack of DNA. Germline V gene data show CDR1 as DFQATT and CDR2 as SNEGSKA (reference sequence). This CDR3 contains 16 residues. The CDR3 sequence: CSARPRWAGSTDTQYF.

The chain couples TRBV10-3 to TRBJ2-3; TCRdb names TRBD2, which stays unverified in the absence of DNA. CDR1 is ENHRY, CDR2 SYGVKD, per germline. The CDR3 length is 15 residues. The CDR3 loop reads CAIWASSGTTDTQYF.

CDR3: CASSPRTGRITQYF. The chain has TRBV6-6 and TRBJ2-3; the D gene TCRdb calls, TRBD1, cannot be checked with no DNA. The CDR3 loop spans 14 amino acids. Germline loops: CDR1 MNHNY, CDR2 SVGAGI (reference sequence).

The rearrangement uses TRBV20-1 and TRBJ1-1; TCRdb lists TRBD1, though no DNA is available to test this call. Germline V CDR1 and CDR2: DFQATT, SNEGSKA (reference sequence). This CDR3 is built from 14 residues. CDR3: CSARPITGRPEAFF.

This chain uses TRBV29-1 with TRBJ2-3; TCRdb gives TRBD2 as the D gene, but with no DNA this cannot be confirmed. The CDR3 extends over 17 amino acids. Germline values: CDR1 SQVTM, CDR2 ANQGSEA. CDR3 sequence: CSVVGDLAGGTTDTQYF.

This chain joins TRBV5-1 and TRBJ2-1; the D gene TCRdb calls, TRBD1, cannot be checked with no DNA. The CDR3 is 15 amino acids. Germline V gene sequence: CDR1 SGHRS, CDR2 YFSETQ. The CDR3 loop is CASSLFVTGGNEQFF.

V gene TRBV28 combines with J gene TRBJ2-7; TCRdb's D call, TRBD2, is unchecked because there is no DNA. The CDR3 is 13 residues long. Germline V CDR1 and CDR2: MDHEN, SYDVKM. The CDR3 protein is CASSLLGRGEQYF.

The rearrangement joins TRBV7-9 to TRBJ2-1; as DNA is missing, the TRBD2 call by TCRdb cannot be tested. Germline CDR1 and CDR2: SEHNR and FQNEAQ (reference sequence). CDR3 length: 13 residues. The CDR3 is CASSLDGRERSVF.

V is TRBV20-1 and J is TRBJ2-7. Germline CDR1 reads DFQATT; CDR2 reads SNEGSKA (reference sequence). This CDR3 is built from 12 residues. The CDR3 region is CSASVGEYEQYF.

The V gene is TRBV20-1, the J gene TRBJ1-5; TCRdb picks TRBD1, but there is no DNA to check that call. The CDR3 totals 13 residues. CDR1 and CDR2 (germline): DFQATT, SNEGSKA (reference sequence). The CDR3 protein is CSAGGDSYQPQHF.

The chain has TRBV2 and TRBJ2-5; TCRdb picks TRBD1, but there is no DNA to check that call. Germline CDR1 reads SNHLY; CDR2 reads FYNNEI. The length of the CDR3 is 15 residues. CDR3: CASSLQGGYQETQYF.

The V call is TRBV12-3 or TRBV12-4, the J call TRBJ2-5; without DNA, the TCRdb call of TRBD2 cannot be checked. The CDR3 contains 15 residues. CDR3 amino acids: CASSPTSGRAETQYF.

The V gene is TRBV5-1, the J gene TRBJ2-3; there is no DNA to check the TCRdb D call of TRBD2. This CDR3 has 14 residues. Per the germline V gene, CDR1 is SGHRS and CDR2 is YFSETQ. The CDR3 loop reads CASSPLAGGDTQYF. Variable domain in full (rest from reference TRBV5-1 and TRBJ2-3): KAGVTQTPRYLIKTRGQQVTLSCSPISGHRSVSWYQQTPGQGLQFLFEYFSETQRNKGNFPGRFSGRQFSNSRSEMNVSTLELGDSALYLCASSPLAGGDTQYFGPGTRLTVL.

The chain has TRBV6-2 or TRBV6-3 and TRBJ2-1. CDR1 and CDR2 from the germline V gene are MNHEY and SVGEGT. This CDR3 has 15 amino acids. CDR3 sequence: CASSYPIGLSNEQFF.

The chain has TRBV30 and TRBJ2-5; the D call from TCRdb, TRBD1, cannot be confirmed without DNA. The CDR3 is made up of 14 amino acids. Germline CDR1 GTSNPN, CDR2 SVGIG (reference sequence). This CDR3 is CAWSGVGNGETQYF.

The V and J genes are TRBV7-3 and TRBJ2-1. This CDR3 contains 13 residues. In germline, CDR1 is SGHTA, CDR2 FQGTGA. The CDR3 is CASSQAGNNEQFF.

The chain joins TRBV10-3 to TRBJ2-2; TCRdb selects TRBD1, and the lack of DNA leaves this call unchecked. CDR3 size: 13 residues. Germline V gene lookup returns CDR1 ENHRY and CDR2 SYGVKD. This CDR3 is CAIGGEANGELFF.

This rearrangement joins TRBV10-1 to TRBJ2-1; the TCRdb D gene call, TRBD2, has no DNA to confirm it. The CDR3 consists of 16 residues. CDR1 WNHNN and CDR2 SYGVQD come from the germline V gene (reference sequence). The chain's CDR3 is CASSERASGRAMEQFF.

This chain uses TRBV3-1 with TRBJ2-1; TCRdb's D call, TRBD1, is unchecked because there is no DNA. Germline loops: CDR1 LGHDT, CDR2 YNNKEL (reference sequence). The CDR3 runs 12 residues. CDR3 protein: CVGRGTSNEQFF.

Here the CDR3 reads CASLGQGKKGSYNEQFF. The chain links TRBV25-1 to TRBJ2-1; TCRdb returns TRBD1, unconfirmable since there is no DNA. The length of the CDR3 is 17 residues. Germline lookup yields CDR1 MGHDK and CDR2 SYGVNS. The whole variable domain, remainder taken from reference TRBV25-1 and TRBJ2-1, is EADIYQTPRYLVIGTGKKITLECSQTMGHDKMYWYQQDPGMELHLIHYSYGVNSTEKGDLSSESTVSRIRTEHFPLTLESARPSHTSQYLCASLGQGKKGSYNEQFFGPGTRLTVL.